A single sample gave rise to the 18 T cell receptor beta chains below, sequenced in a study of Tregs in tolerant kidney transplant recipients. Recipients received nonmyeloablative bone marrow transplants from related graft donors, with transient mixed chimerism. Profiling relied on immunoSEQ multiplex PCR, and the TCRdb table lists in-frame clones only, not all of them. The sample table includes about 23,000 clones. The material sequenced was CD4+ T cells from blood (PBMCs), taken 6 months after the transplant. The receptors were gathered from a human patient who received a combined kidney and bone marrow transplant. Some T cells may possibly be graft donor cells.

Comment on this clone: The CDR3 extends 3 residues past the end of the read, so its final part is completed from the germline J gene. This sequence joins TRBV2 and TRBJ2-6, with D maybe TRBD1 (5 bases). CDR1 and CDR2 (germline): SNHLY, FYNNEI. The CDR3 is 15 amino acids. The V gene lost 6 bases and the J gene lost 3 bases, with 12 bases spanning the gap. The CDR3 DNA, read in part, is TGTGCCAGCAGGGGGCAGGGCATTGGGGCCAACGTC. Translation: CASRGQGIGANV. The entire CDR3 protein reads CASRGQGIGANVLTF.

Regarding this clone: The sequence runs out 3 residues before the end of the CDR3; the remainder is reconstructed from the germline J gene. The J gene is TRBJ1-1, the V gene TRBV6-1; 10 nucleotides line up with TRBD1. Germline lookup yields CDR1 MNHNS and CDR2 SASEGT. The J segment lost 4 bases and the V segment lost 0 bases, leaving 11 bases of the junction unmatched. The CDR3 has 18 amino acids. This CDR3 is CASSEAGSWDRGITEAFF. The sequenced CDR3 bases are TGTGCCAGCAGTGAAGCTGGAAGTTGGGACAGGGGAATCACTGAA.

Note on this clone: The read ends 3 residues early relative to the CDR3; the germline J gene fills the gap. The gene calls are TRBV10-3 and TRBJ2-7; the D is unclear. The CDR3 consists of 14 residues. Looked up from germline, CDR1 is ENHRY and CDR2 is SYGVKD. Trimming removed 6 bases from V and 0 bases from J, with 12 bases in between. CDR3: CAIRSRFSSYEQYF. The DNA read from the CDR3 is TGTGCCATCAGGTCCAGGTTCAGCTCCTACGAG.

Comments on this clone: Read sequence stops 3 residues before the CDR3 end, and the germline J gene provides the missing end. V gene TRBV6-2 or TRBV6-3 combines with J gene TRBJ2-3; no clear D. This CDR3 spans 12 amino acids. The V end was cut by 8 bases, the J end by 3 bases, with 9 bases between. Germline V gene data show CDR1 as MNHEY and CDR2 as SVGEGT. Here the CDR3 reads CASSDGTDTQYF. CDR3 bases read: TGTGCCAGCTCCGACGGGACAGATACG.

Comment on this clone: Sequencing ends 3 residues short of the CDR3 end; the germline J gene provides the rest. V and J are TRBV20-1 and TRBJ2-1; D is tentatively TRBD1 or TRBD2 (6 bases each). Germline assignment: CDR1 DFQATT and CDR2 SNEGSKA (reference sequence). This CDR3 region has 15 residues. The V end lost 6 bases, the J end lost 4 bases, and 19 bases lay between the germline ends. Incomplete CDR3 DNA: TGCAGTGCAGAGGGGAGGACAGAACCTTACAATGAG. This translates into CSAEGRTEPYNE. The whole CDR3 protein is CSAEGRTEPYNEQFF.

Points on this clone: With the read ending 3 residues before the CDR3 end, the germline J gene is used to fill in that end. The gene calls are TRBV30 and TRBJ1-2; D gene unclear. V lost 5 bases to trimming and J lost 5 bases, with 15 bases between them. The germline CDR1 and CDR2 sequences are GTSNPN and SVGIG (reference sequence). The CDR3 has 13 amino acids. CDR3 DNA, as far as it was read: TGTGCCTGGTGGAGAGGGTCGGCGTATGGC. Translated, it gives CAWWRGSAYG. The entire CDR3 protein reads CAWWRGSAYGYTF.

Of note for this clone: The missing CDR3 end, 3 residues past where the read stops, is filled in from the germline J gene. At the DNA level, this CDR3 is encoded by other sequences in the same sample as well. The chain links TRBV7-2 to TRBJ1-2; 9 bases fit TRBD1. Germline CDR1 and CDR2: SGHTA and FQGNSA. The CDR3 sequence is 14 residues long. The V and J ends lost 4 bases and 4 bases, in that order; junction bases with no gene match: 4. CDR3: CASSSDRGPYGYTF. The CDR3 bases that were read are TGTGCCAGCAGCTCGGACAGGGGTCCCTATGGC.

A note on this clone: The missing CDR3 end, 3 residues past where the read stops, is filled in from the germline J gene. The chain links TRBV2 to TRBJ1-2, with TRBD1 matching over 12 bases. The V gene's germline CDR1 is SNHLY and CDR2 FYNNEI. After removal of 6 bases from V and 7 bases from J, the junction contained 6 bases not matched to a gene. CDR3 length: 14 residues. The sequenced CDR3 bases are TGTGCCAGCAGGGGGGACAGGGGGCAAGGTGGC. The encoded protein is CASRGDRGQGG. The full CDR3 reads CASRGDRGQGGYTF.

This CDR3 reads CASSGTPLREGRTDTQYF. CDR3 DNA, as far as it was read: TGCGCCAGCAGCGGTACCCCCCTGCGGGAGGGCCGGACAGATACG. J is TRBJ2-3 and V is TRBV5-1; 9 nucleotides align to TRBD2. The CDR3 goes on 3 residues after the read ends, and that part is filled in from the germline J gene. J gave up 3 bases and V 4 bases, and 15 bases lay outside the gene matches. CDR1 and CDR2 (germline): SGHRS, YFSETQ. The CDR3 contains 18 residues. The full variable domain, rest sourced from reference TRBV5-1 and TRBJ2-3, is KAGVTQTPRYLIKTRGQQVTLSCSPISGHRSVSWYQQTPGQGLQFLFEYFSETQRNKGNFPGRFSGRQFSNSRSEMNVSTLELGDSALYLCASSGTPLREGRTDTQYFGPGTRLTVL.

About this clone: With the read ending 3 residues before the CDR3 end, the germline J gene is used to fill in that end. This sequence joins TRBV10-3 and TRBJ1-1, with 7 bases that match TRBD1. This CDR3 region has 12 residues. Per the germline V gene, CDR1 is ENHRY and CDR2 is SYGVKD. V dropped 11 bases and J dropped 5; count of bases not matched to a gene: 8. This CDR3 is CAAGGVWTEAFF. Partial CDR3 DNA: TGTGCCGCAGGGGGAGTGTGGACTGAA.

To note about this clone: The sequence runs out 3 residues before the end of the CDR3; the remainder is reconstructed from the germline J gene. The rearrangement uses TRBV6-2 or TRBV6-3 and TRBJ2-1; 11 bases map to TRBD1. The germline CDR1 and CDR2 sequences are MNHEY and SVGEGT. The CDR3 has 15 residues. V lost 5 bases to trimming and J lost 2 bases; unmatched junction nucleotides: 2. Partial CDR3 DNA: TGTGCCAGCAGTAGGACAGGGGGCCCCTACAATGAG. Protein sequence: CASSRTGGPYNE. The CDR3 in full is CASSRTGGPYNEQFF.

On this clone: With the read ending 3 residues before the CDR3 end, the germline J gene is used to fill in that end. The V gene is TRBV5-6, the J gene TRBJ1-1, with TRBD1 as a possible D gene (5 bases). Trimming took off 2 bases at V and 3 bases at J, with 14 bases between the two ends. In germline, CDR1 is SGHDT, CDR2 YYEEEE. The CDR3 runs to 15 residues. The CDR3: CASSLGQGGYTEAFF. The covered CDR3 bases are TGTGCCAGCAGCTTAGGGCAGGGAGGTTACACTGAA.

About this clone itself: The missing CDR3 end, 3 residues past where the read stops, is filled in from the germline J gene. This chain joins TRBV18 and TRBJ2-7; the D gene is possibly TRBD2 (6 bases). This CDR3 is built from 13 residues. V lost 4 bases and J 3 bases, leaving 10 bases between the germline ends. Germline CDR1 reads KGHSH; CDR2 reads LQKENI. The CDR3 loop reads CASSRQGGYEQYF. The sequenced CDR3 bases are TGTGCCAGCTCACGCCAGGGAGGCTACGAG.

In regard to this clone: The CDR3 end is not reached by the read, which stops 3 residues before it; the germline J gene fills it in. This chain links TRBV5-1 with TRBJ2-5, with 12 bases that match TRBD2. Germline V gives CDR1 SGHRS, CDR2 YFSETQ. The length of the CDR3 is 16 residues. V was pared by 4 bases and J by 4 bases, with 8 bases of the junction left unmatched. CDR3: CASSPGAGLAGETQYF. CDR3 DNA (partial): TGCGCCAGCAGCCCGGGGGCGGGACTAGCGGGAGAGACC.

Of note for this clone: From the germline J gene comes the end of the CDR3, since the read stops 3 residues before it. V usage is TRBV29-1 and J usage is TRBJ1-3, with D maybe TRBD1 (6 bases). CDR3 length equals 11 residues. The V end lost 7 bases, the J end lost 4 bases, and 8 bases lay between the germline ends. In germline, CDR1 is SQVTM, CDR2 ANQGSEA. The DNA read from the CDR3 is TGCAGCGCCGGACAGGGAAACACC. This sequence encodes CSAGQGNT. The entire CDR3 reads CSAGQGNTIYF. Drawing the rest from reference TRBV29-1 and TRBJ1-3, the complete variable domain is SAVISQKPSRDICQRGTSLTIQCQVDSQVTMMFWYRQQPGQSLTLIATANQGSEATYESGFVIDKFPISRPNLTFSTLTVSNMSPEDSSIYLCSAGQGNTIYFGEGSWLTVV.

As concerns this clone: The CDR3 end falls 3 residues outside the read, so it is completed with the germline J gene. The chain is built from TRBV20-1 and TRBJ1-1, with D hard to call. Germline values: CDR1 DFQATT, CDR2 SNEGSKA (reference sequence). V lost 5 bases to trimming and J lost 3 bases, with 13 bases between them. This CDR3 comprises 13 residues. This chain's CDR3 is CSALSFQDTEAFF. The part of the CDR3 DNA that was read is TGCAGTGCTCTCTCCTTTCAGGACACTGAA.

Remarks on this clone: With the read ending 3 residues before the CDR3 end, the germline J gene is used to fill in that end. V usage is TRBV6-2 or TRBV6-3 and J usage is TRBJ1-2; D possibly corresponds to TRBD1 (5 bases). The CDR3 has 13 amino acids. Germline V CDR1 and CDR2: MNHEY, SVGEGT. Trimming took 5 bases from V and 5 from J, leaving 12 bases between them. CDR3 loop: CASSDPAGYGYTF. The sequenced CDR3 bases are TGTGCCAGCAGTGACCCGGCAGGGTATGGC.

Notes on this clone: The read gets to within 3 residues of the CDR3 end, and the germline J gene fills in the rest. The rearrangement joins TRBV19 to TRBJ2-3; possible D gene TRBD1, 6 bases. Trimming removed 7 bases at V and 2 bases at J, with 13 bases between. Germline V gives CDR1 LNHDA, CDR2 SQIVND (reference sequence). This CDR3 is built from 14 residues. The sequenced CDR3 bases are TGTGCCAGTAAGGGGGTTCTTAACACAGATACG. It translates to CASKGVLNTDT. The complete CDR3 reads CASKGVLNTDTQYF.